These 7 T cell receptor beta chains were sequenced from one sample in a study of OX40 agonist ivuxolimab in advanced cancers. Produced via immunoSEQ multiplex PCR; TCRdb's table is partial and in-frame only. The sample yields approximately 91,000 clones, 87% seen once. Sequenced material: CD4+ or CD8+ T cells sorted from blood, taken in a trial of the OX40 agonist ivuxolimab. These receptors originate from an adult with an advanced solid tumor such as melanoma, head and neck, liver or kidney cancer.

The rearrangement links TRBV6-5 to TRBJ1-2; 10 bases line up with TRBD1. Germline CDR1 reads MNHEY; CDR2 reads SVGAGI. V shed 6 bases, J shed 5 bases, and the junction held 6 bases outside the gene matches. The CDR3 is 14 residues long. The CDR3 is CASRPTGGDYGYTF. The DNA of the CDR3 is TGTGCCAGCAGGCCGACAGGGGGCGATTATGGCTACACCTTC.

This chain joins TRBV5-1 and TRBJ2-5, with D perhaps TRBD2 (7 bases). CDR3 length: 15 residues. V was cut by 4 bases and J by 5 bases, with 18 bases left in between. Germline V lookup: CDR1 SGHRS, CDR2 YFSETQ. The CDR3 loop is CASSSGTHSGETQYF. CDR3 bases: TGCGCCAGCAGCAGCGGGACACACAGTGGGGAGACCCAGTACTTC.

The rearrangement uses TRBV6-1 and TRBJ2-7, with 7 bases matching TRBD1. The V gene end was trimmed by 3 bases and the J gene end by 2 bases; junction bases not matched to a gene: 4. The CDR3 sequence is 14 residues long. Germline V gene sequence: CDR1 MNHNS, CDR2 SASEGT. CDR3 in amino acids: CASSEGQQAYEQYF. The CDR3 nucleotides read TGTGCCAGCAGTGAGGGACAGCAAGCCTACGAGCAGTACTTC.

The chain uses TRBV27 and TRBJ2-7, with D tentatively TRBD1 or TRBD2 (5 bases each). Germline assignment: CDR1 MNHEY and CDR2 SMNVEV (reference sequence). V lost 3 bases, J lost 5 bases, and 14 bases lay in between. This CDR3 is built from 14 residues. In DNA form, the CDR3 reads TGTGCCAGCAGTTTGTTGGCTAGGGGACACGAGCAGTACTTC. Protein: CASSLLARGHEQYF.

The genes are TRBV5-1 and TRBJ2-7; 9 nucleotides align to TRBD1. V shed 0 bases and J 2 bases; nucleotides not matched to a gene: 3. Germline-derived CDR1 and CDR2 are SGHRS and YFSETQ. This CDR3 spans 15 amino acids. The CDR3 protein is CASSLAQGATYEQYF. The CDR3 nucleotides read TGCGCCAGCAGCTTGGCACAGGGGGCGACCTACGAGCAGTACTTC.

The genes are TRBV5-1 and TRBJ2-7, with D tentatively TRBD2 (5 bases). There are 15 residues in the CDR3. Trimming took 0 bases from V and 0 from J, leaving 10 bases between them. CDR1 is SGHRS, CDR2 YFSETQ, per germline. The CDR3 reads CASSLEAASSYEQYF. Here the CDR3 DNA reads TGCGCCAGCAGCTTGGAAGCGGCAAGCTCCTACGAGCAGTACTTC.

This chain joins TRBV5-1 and TRBJ1-3; a possible D gene is TRBD1 (6 bases). This CDR3 comprises 16 residues. Trimming took off 1 base at V and 0 bases at J, with 11 bases between the two ends. Per the germline V gene, CDR1 is SGHRS and CDR2 is YFSETQ. This CDR3 is CASSLSGVRSGNTIYF. The CDR3 DNA sequence: TGCGCCAGCAGCTTGTCAGGGGTCCGCTCTGGAAACACCATATATTTT.